The T cell receptor beta chain described here comes from a study of cytomegalovirus exposure and HLA in healthy donors. The wider study: An earlier analysis found 117 million unique TCR beta sequences from around 180 million T cells. Study conclusions and caveats: Confirmation was obtained in vitro that a few CMV-associated chains are specific for CMV antigens.

With V trimmed by 4 bases and J by 5 bases, 2 bases remained unmatched. This CDR3 is 15 amino acids long. Germline lookup yields CDR1 SGHNT and CDR2 YYREEE (reference sequence). Concerning this clone: The target antigen is unknown.

It was with 60 Vbeta and 13 Jbeta primers that the PCR ran. TCRdb keeps only in-frame clones here, not all; method: immunoSEQ multiplex PCR. The table shows about 150,000 clones, with less than 90% occurring only once. The clonotype originates from a boy aged 2 to 10 in good health and CMV-seronegative. This chain connects TRBV5-4 to TRBJ2-5; 16 bases align to TRBD2. The sequenced sample was PBMCs. The CDR3: CASSPGLAGGETQYF. Written as DNA, the CDR3 is TGTGCCAGCAGCCCGGGACTAGCGGGGGGGGAGACCCAGTACTTC.